This TCR beta chain was documented in a study of shared clonotypes between healthy human individuals. Trimming removed 0 bases at V and 7 bases at J, with 11 bases between. Germline CDR1 and CDR2: SGHNT and YYREEE (reference sequence). CDR3 length: 13 residues. Each donor was a Caucasian adult residing in Nashville, Tennessee. The authors split each subset's genomic DNA evenly across several immunoSEQ plates. Method: immunoSEQ multiplex PCR; TCRdb's copy keeps in-frame clones and lacks some. The data show millions of clones, 85% to 95% seen once. The sequenced sample consisted of naive CD4+ T cells sorted from blood. Subset: CD45RA+ positively selected. The clonotype originates from a man aged 18 to 29 in good health. This chain connects TRBV5-4 to TRBJ2-7; D gene ambiguous. In nucleotides, the CDR3 is TGTGCCAGCAGCTTGGCCGACTCGAGGGAGCAGTACTTC. The encoded protein is CASSLADSREQYF. The whole variable domain, filled in from reference TRBV5-4 and TRBJ2-7, reads ETGVTQSPTHLIKTRGQQVTLRCSSQSGHNTVSWYQQALGQGPQFIFQYYREEENGRGNFPPRFSGLQFPNYSSELNVNALELDDSALYLCASSLADSREQYFGPGTRLTVT.